A single sample is the source of the 23 T cell receptor beta chains below, sequenced in a study of blood T cells in healthy people across ages. Next came a second PCR, run for about 7 to 12 cycles, which used a sample-barcoded 5' primer along with a J-beta primer mix. Via MiXCR, TCRdb re-called the 5' RACE reads, giving one row per CDR3 protein. The sample consists of some 1.6 million distinct CDR3 sequences, around 35% of them appearing once. The sample comprised blood. These receptors all stem from a woman in her twenties or thirties in good health.

This chain joins TRBV2 and TRBJ2-6, with a weak D call TRBD1 (5 bases). This CDR3 contains 16 residues. With 0 bases removed from V and 2 bases from J, the gap between germline ends came to 8 bases. Looked up from germline, CDR1 is SNHLY and CDR2 is FYNNEI. The CDR3 DNA follows: TGTGCCAGCAGTGAAGCGCAGGGAACTGGGGCCAACGTCCTGACTTTC. Its translation: CASSEAQGTGANVLTF.

This clonotype was recorded a few times. The chain joins TRBV20-1 to TRBJ2-5; D is uncertain. Germline values: CDR1 DFQATT, CDR2 SNEGSKA (reference sequence). The length of the CDR3 is 13 residues. The germline V and J ends were trimmed by 4 bases and 3 bases, with 12 bases remaining between them. The CDR3 nucleotides are TGCAGTGCTACTCTCCCCCTGGAAGAGACCCAGTACTTC. Encoded protein: CSATLPLEETQYF.

This clonotype was found a few times. The chain joins TRBV5-1 to TRBJ2-5; D might be TRBD2 (5 bases). Looked up from germline, CDR1 is SGHRS and CDR2 is YFSETQ. The CDR3 extends over 14 amino acids. Trimming took off 0 bases at V and 4 bases at J, with 10 bases between the two ends. The CDR3 DNA follows: TGCGCCAGCAGCTTGGTCAGGAGGCCAGAGACCCAGTACTTC. Translation gives CASSLVRRPETQYF.

This clonotype was found a few times. The chain recombines TRBV9 with TRBJ2-1; D may be TRBD2 (5 bases). Deletions cut 5 bases from V and 6 bases from J, with 27 bases between. Germline V gene sequence: CDR1 SGDLS, CDR2 YYNGEE. The CDR3 runs to 18 residues. CDR3 sequence (DNA): TGTGCCAGCAGTCAAGAGCCCCTCCAGCGGACCGCGTTCAATGAGCAGTTCTTC. As protein: CASSQEPLQRTAFNEQFF.

This clonotype occurred a few times. The rearrangement joins TRBV15 to TRBJ2-5; TRBD1 matches 7 bases. The germline gives CDR1 LNHNV, CDR2 YYDKDF (reference sequence). The CDR3 loop spans 16 amino acids. The V and J ends lost 3 bases and 5 bases, in that order; junction bases with no gene match: 12. The CDR3 protein is CATSSRSGTVGETQYF. Here the CDR3 DNA reads TGTGCCACCAGCAGCCGCTCCGGGACAGTTGGGGAGACCCAGTACTTC.

This chain connects TRBV4-1 to TRBJ1-6; D gene unclear. The CDR3 is 18 residues long. Germline CDR1 MGHRA, CDR2 YSYEKL. V lost 0 bases and J 0 bases, leaving 12 bases between the germline ends. CDR3 amino acids: CASSQEGFGNSYNSPLHF. The CDR3 nucleotides read TGCGCCAGCAGCCAAGAGGGGTTTGGTAACTCCTATAATTCACCCCTCCACTTT.

The rearrangement joins TRBV28 to TRBJ1-5; no clear D. The CDR3 sequence is 13 residues long. Germline CDR1 reads MDHEN; CDR2 reads SYDVKM. V was clipped by 4 bases and J by 0 bases, with 4 bases between them. The CDR3 reads CASSYNSNQPQHF. CDR3 DNA sequence: TGTGCCAGCAGTTATAATAGCAATCAGCCCCAGCATTTT. Using reference TRBV28 and TRBJ1-5 for the parts outside the CDR3, the full variable domain is DVKVTQSSRYLVKRTGEKVFLECVQDMDHENMFWYRQDPGLGLRLIYFSYDVKMKEKGDIPEGYSVSREKKERFSLILESASTNQTSMYLCASSYNSNQPQHFGDGTRLSIL.

This chain uses TRBV5-1 with TRBJ2-7; D is unresolved. CDR1 is SGHRS, CDR2 YFSETQ, per germline. The CDR3 is 14 residues long. V was shortened by 1 base and J by 3 bases, with 11 bases between the two germline ends. The CDR3 reads CASSLWSRSYEQYF. The CDR3 DNA reads TGCGCCAGCAGCTTGTGGAGCAGGAGCTACGAGCAGTACTTC.

Only a few counts were recorded for this clonotype. The rearrangement uses TRBV20-1 and TRBJ2-1; D unresolved. Germline V lookup: CDR1 DFQATT, CDR2 SNEGSKA (reference sequence). The CDR3 spans 12 residues. Trimming shortened V by 4 bases and J by 10 bases, and 14 bases separated the two germline ends. CDR3 in amino acids: CSATGSDGEQFF. CDR3 DNA: TGCAGTGCTACCGGCTCGGACGGGGAGCAGTTCTTC.

In this sample, this clonotype turned up a few times. The chain uses TRBV7-9 and TRBJ2-7, with 9 bases aligning to TRBD1. Germline values: CDR1 SEHNR, CDR2 FQNEAQ (reference sequence). The length of the CDR3 is 16 residues. The junction had 3 bases not matched to a gene; V was cut back by 0 bases and J by 0 bases. The CDR3 loop reads CASSLATGGASYEQYF. The CDR3 bases are TGTGCCAGCAGCTTAGCAACAGGGGGCGCCTCCTACGAGCAGTACTTC.

Points on this clonotype: Being one base from a much bigger clone, this may be a read error. The chain links TRBV5-1 to TRBJ2-3; D is ambiguous. The V and J ends lost 7 bases and 1 base respectively, with 10 bases between them. The CDR3 spans 13 residues. Germline V gene data show CDR1 as SGHRS and CDR2 as YFSETQ. This CDR3 reads CASGYVGTDTQYF. The CDR3 bases are TGCGCCAGCGGCTATGTAGGCACAGATACGCAGTATTTT.

The rearrangement links TRBV20-1 to TRBJ2-3; 8 bases are a match to TRBD2. This CDR3 spans 15 amino acids. The J segment lost 3 bases and the V segment lost 6 bases, leaving 11 bases of the junction unmatched. Germline values: CDR1 DFQATT, CDR2 SNEGSKA (reference sequence). CDR3 sequence (DNA): TGCAGTGCGACCTCAGGGCGGGAGGAGACAGATACGCAGTATTTT. Protein sequence: CSATSGREETDTQYF.

The V and J genes are TRBV11-2 and TRBJ2-1; 8 positions agree with TRBD2. Germline values: CDR1 SGHAT, CDR2 FQNNGV. The CDR3 consists of 19 residues. V was clipped by 0 bases and J by 6 bases; unmatched bases: 16. The CDR3 loop is CASSLDLFERETSSNEQFF. The CDR3 DNA reads as TGTGCCAGCAGCTTAGATCTGTTCGAGCGGGAGACGAGTAGCAATGAGCAGTTCTTC.

This chain uses TRBV4-2 with TRBJ1-1, with TRBD1 as a possible D gene (5 bases). CDR1 LGHNA and CDR2 YNFKEQ come from the germline V gene. Trimming shortened V by 0 bases and J by 4 bases, and 12 bases separated the two germline ends. The CDR3 runs 15 residues. CDR3 amino acids: CASSQDSAGTTEAFF. The DNA for the CDR3 is TGTGCCAGCAGCCAAGATTCCGCAGGGACCACTGAAGCTTTCTTT.

This clonotype occurred many times. The rearrangement uses TRBV5-5 and TRBJ2-5, with TRBD2 as a possible D gene (5 bases). This CDR3 region has 12 residues. Looked up from germline, CDR1 is SGHKS and CDR2 is YYEKEE (reference sequence). V was pared by 7 bases and J by 1 base, with 8 bases between. In DNA form, the CDR3 reads TGTGCCAGCGTGGGAGCCCAAGAGACCCAGTACTTC. It specifies CASVGAQETQYF.

The CDR3 bases are TGTGCCAGCAGCCCCGGGGGCCTGGGCAGGAGCTCCTACGAGCAGTACTTC. It codes for CASSPGGLGRSSYEQYF. The genes are TRBV7-9 and TRBJ2-7; the D call may be TRBD1 or TRBD2 (6 bases each). V lost 5 bases to trimming and J lost 0 bases, with 20 bases between them. Germline CDR1 SEHNR, CDR2 FQNEAQ (reference sequence). There are 17 residues in the CDR3.

This clonotype has ten or more counts. This sequence joins TRBV4-2 and TRBJ1-2; tentative D call: TRBD1 (5 bases). Germline V lookup: CDR1 LGHNA, CDR2 YNFKEQ. Trimming pared 0 bases from V and 6 bases from J, leaving 11 bases between. The CDR3 is 14 residues long. The CDR3 nucleotides are TGTGCCAGCAGCCAAGACAGGGTGGGCGATGGCTACACCTTC. This translates into CASSQDRVGDGYTF.

The V gene is TRBV7-2, the J gene TRBJ2-2; perhaps TRBD2 as D (6 bases). Germline CDR1 SGHTA, CDR2 FQGNSA. Deletions cut 6 bases from V and 4 bases from J, with 21 bases between. The CDR3 is 17 residues long. CDR3 in amino acids: CASRGQGGRVATGELFF. The CDR3 bases are TGTGCCAGCAGGGGTCAGGGAGGCCGGGTGGCCACCGGGGAGCTGTTTTTT.

The chain combines TRBV3-1 with TRBJ2-5; TRBD2 matches 10 bases. The CDR3 contains 20 residues. The V gene's germline CDR1 is LGHDT and CDR2 YNNKEL (reference sequence). The V segment lost 0 bases and the J segment 5 bases; nucleotides outside the gene matches: 18. CDR3 coding DNA: TGTGCCAGCAGCCAAGATCTTTCTTCGGAAGCGGGGGGGCCAGAGGAGACCCAGTACTTC. It codes for CASSQDLSSEAGGPEETQYF.

At least ten counts were recorded for this clonotype. The CDR3 nucleotides are TGTGCCAGCAGCTTTCCCAACCAAGAGACCCAGTACTTC. Its translation: CASSFPNQETQYF. The chain is built from TRBV7-9 and TRBJ2-5; no clear D. The germline gives CDR1 SEHNR, CDR2 FQNEAQ (reference sequence). Trimming left V 3 bases short and J 0 bases short, with 5 bases between. This CDR3 is 13 amino acids long. Drawing the rest from reference TRBV7-9 and TRBJ2-5, the complete variable domain is DTGVSQNPRHKITKRGQNVTFRCDPISEHNRLYWYRQTLGQGPEFLTYFQNEAQLEKSRLLSDRFSAERPKGSFSTLEIQRTEQGDSAMYLCASSFPNQETQYFGPGTRLLVL.

The CDR3 spells CASSYSTSGRSYNEQFF. The CDR3 nucleotides read TGTGCCAGCAGTTACTCGACTAGCGGGAGGTCCTACAATGAGCAGTTCTTC. The chain is built from TRBV6-5 and TRBJ2-1; 13 bases agree with TRBD2. The germline CDR1 and CDR2 sequences are MNHEY and SVGAGI. This CDR3 is built from 17 residues. Trimming removed 0 bases from V and 1 base from J; junction bases left unmatched: 0.

The chain couples TRBV20-1 to TRBJ2-3; D unresolved. The germline V gene encodes CDR1 DFQATT and CDR2 SNEGSKA (reference sequence). The CDR3 loop spans 10 amino acids. The ends were cut back, 8 bases at V and 10 bases at J, with 13 bases in the middle. The CDR3 spells CSPTESAQYF. The CDR3 nucleotides are TGCAGTCCAACAGAGAGCGCGCAGTATTTT.

At least ten counts were recorded for this clonotype. The chain is built from TRBV29-1 and TRBJ2-2, with D possibly being TRBD1 or TRBD2 (5 bases each). The CDR3 totals 15 residues. The V end was cut by 3 bases, the J end by 7 bases, with 18 bases between. Looked up from germline, CDR1 is SQVTM and CDR2 is ANQGSEA. CDR3 loop: CSVEDGATQDGELFF. Written as DNA, the CDR3 is TGCAGCGTTGAGGACGGGGCCACGCAGGACGGGGAGCTGTTTTTT.